Listed below are T cell receptor beta chains from one sample, sequenced in a study of blood T cell repertoires in COVID-19. TCRdb keeps only in-frame clones here, not all; method: immunoSEQ multiplex PCR. The profile covers fewer than 300,000 clones, with around nine tenths appearing a single time and around 9.1% taken by the ten largest. The specimen sequenced was peripheral blood. The receptor source for this set is a man aged 40-55 years who had recovered from COVID-19. CDR3s include the opening cysteine and the closing phenylalanine or tryptophan. The D gene is left open where the match is weak.

V	J	D	CDR3	DNA
TRBV27	TRBJ2-1	-	CASSFWTPVENEQFF	TGTGCCAGCAGTTTCTGGACTCCAGTGGAGAATGAGCAGTTCTTC
TRBV5-6	TRBJ2-2	TRBD2	CASSWPGGAGELFF	TGTGCCAGCAGCTGGCCGGGAGGGGCCGGGGAGCTGTTTTTT
TRBV27	TRBJ2-7	-	CASSGALGWTYEQYF	TGTGCCAGCAGTGGGGCCCTAGGTTGGACCTACGAGCAGTACTTC
TRBV25-1	TRBJ1-1	TRBD1	CASSGQGKTFF	TGTGCCAGCAGCGGACAGGGAAAAACTTTCTTT
TRBV7-8	TRBJ1-2	-	CASSLGAQGGYTF	TGTGCCAGCAGCTTAGGCGCTCAGGGTGGCTACACCTTC
TRBV9	TRBJ2-1	-	CASSQLGLSYNEQFF	TGTGCCAGCAGCCAGCTAGGACTGTCCTACAATGAGCAGTTCTTC
TRBV3-1/TRBV3-2	TRBJ2-4	-	CASSPSVNMAKNIQYF	TGTGCCAGCAGCCCTAGCGTAAACATGGCCAAAAACATTCAGTACTTC
TRBV18	TRBJ1-1	TRBD1	CASSQRQGDEAFF	TGTGCCAGCTCACAGAGACAGGGAGATGAAGCTTTCTTT
TRBV3-1/TRBV3-2	TRBJ1-1	-	CASSQDRAGDPSMNTEAFF	TGTGCCAGCAGCCAAGATCGGGCAGGGGACCCTTCTATGAACACTGAAGCTTTCTTT
TRBV11-2	TRBJ2-7	TRBD2	CASSLRVAGEQYF	TGTGCCAGCAGCTTAAGGGTAGCGGGGGAGCAGTACTTC